The TCR beta chain described here comes from a study of cytomegalovirus exposure and HLA in healthy donors. General study results and limits: In the 95 to 150 validation repertoires, a later analysis found that first-cohort TCR clusters tended to co-occur. As confirmed in vitro, three CMV-associated chains were specific for CMV antigens. The authors listed some 150 TCR beta chains as cytomegalovirus-associated.

Donors were drawn from the roughly 110-subject validation cohort, separate from the approximately 670-subject first cohort. Worth noting for this clone: Antigen specificity is unknown.

Germline CDR1 reads SGHAT; CDR2 reads FQDESV (reference sequence). Unmatched junction bases numbered 11, after V lost 5 bases and J lost 6 bases. There are 16 residues in the CDR3. Clones were read by immunoSEQ multiplex PCR, and TCRdb kept only the in-frame ones, dropping some. The sample lists roughly 56,000 clones; 89% were seen once. The receptor was derived from a woman aged 18-29 years in good health and CMV-seronegative. The sequenced sample was PBMCs. The chain is built from TRBV11-1 and TRBJ2-3; TRBD2 matches 10 bases. CDR3 sequence (DNA): TGTGCCAGCAGCCCCGGTCTAGCGGGAGTTTTCGATACGCAGTATTTT. Its protein is CASSPGLAGVFDTQYF.